The clone carrying this T cell receptor beta chain occurred once. These data belong to a study of cytomegalovirus exposure and HLA in healthy donors. Researchers ran the PCR with 60 Vbeta and 13 Jbeta primers. Profiling relied on immunoSEQ multiplex PCR, and the TCRdb table lists in-frame clones only, not all of them. The table records around 150,000 clones, about 60% of them present only once. The TCR comes from a woman in her fifties or sixties in good health and CMV-seropositive. Material: PBMCs.

The CDR3 nucleotides read TGCGCCAGCAGCCAAGGGCTAGCGGGATTGGTAGGTTACGAGCAGTACTTC. It yields the protein CASSQGLAGLVGYEQYF. The V and J genes are TRBV4-1 and TRBJ2-7, with 9 bases lining up with TRBD2. The V and J ends lost 1 base and 4 bases, in that order; junction bases with no gene match: 11. The CDR3 is 17 residues long. CDR1 is MGHRA and CDR2 is YSYEKL in the germline V gene.